This TCR beta chain was identified in a study of OX40 agonist ivuxolimab in advanced cancers. This clone was observed a few times. The target antigen is unknown. The CDR3 is 13 residues long. Germline loops: CDR1 MNHNS, CDR2 SASEGT. Trimming removed 6 bases from V and 7 bases from J; junction bases left unmatched: 6. Overall study results and limits: In the 0.1-3.0 mg/kg groups, partial responders showed among the lowest expansion.

The repertoire was sequenced with immunoSEQ multiplex PCR; TCRdb's copy has only in-frame clones and lacks some. This sample has approximately 58,000 clones, with roughly 84% found just once. The input for sequencing was CD4+ or CD8+ T cells sorted from blood, taken in a trial of the OX40 agonist ivuxolimab. The chain uses TRBV6-1 and TRBJ1-5, with 7 bases fitting TRBD1. This receptor was identified in an adult with an advanced solid tumor such as melanoma, head and neck, liver or kidney cancer. In DNA form, the CDR3 reads TGTGCCAGCAGCGACAGGGTGCGCCAGCCCCAGCATTTT. Protein product: CASSDRVRQPQHF.